These T cell receptor beta chains were read from a single sample in a study of CD8+ T cells in alopecia areata. Assay: immunoSEQ multiplex PCR; the TCRdb copy retains only in-frame clones and omits some. The sample holds fewer than 250,000 clones; roughly 60% are singletons and the top ten take approximately 1.3%. The specimen was CD4+ T cells sorted from blood, collected around week 49, from a patient treated with tofacitinib. All receptors derive from a human donor with alopecia areata. Each CDR3 is given without its conserved first and last residue. Clone size is shown for a subset of rows, as once, few, many or a class of expanded clone.

>TRBJ1-2|-|TRBV2
ASSDTHGPSRNGYT
>TRBJ2-1|-|TRBV27
ASSLEGGIDSEQF
>TRBJ2-5|-|TRBV29-1
SAPPSGGETQY
>TRBJ1-1|-|TRBV7-2
ASSPYRPMNTEAF
>TRBJ1-6|-|TRBV5-4
ASSPGQTNSPLH
>TRBJ1-1|-|TRBV2
ASSVGRQLNTEAF
>TRBJ1-6|-|TRBV7-2
ASSFGTGMNSPLH
>TRBJ1-2|-|TRBV29-1
SVPLREGRGYT
>TRBJ2-1|-|TRBV18
ASSPNRAINEQF
>TRBJ1-1|-|TRBV29-1
SVALKEDTEAF
>TRBJ1-1|-|TRBV6-6
ASSPGQGGGNTEAF
>TRBJ1-2|-|TRBV25-1
ASSARGARSYGYT
>TRBJ2-7|-|TRBV4-3
ASSQVATGGWEQY
>TRBJ2-3|-|TRBV4-1
ASSGATDTQY
>TRBJ2-5|once|TRBV15
ATSPGGYETQY
>TRBJ1-1|few|TRBV5-6
ASNSGLNTEAF
>TRBJ1-2|many|TRBV5-1
ASSLVATGETYT